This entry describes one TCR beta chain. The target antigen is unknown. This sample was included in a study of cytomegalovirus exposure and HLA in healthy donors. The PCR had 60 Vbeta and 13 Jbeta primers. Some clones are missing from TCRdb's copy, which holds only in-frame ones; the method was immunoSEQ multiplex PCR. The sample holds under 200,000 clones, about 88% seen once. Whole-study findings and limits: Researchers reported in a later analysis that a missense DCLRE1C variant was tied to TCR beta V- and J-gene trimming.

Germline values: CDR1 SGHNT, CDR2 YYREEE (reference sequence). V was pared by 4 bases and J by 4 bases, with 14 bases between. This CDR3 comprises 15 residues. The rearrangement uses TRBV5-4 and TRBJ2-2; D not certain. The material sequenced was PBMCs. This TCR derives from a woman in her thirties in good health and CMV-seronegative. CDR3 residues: CASSPSYLLTGELFF. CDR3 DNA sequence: TGTGCCAGCAGCCCGAGTTACCTCCTCACCGGGGAGCTGTTTTTT.